This T cell receptor beta chain was sequenced in a study of human T cells and chemical hapten exposure. Study-level information: Readings were taken at 6 days from patch tests that had applied 0.01% DPC to the upper back. The study's findings and limits: The study found that PT1 expanded TCR counts correlated positively with patch test score.

From the RACE reads, TCRdb called clonotypes with MiXCR, one entry per CDR3 protein. Counted here are about 190,000 distinct CDR3 sequences, around 25% occurring once; the ten biggest clones make up over 2%. To note about this clonotype: Antigen unknown.

Indicated time point: patch test 3, about 24 weeks after DPC sensitization. Treatment given: therapeutic diphenylcyclopropenone sensitization with weekly scalp DPC. It was unfractionated whole blood from which total RNA was extracted. The receptor was derived from a woman aged 40 to 55 with alopecia areata. Some clones in this sample may be carry-over from other donors' samples. The sample was whole blood, taken in connection with sensitization to the hapten diphenylcyclopropenone (DPC).

The CDR3 protein is CASTKDTDTQYF. For the CDR3, the DNA is TGTGCCAGCACCAAAGACACAGATACGCAGTATTTT. The chain joins TRBV28 to TRBJ2-3; D not resolved. Looked up from germline, CDR1 is MDHEN and CDR2 is SYDVKM. This CDR3 region has 12 residues. V gave up 7 bases and J gave up 2 bases, with 7 bases separating them.